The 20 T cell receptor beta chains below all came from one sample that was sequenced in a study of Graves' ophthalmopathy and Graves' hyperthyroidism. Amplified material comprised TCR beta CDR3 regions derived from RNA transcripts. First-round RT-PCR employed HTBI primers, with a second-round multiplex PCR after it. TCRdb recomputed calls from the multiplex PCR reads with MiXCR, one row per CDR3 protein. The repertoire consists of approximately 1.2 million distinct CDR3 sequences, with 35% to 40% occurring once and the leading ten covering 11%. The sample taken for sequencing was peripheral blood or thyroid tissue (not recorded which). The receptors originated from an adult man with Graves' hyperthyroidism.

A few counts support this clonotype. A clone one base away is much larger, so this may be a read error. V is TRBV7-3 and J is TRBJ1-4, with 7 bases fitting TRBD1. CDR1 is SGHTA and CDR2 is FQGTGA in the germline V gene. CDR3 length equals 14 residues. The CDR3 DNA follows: TGTGCCAGCAGCTCGAACAGGGGCAATGAAAAACTGCTTTTT. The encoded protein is CASSSNRGNEKLLF.

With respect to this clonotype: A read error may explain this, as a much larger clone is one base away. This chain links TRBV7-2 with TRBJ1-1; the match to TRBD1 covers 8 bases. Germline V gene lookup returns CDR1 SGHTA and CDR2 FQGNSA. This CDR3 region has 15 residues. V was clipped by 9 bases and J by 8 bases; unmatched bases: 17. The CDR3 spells CASTLEALGQVEAFF. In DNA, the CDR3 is TGTGCCAGTACCCTAGAAGCCTTGGGACAGGTGGAAGCTTTCTTT.

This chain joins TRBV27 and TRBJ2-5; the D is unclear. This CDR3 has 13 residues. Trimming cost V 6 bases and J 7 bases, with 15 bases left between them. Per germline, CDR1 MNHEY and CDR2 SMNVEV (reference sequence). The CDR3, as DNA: TGTGCCAGCAGCGCTGCTTCCTTAGGGACCCAGTACTTC. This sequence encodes CASSAASLGTQYF.

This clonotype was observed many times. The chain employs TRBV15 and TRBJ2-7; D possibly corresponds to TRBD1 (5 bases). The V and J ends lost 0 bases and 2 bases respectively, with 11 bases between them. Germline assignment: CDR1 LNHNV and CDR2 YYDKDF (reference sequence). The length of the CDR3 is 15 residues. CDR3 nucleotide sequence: TGTGCCACCAGCAGAGACAGGGAAAACCCCTACGAGCAGTACTTC. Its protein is CATSRDRENPYEQYF.

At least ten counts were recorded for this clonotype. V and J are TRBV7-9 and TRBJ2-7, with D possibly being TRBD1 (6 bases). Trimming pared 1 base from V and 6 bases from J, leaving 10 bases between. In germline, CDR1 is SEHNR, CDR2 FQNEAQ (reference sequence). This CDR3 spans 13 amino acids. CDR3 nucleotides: TGTGCCAGCAGCTTAGACAGGGTCCGCGAGCAGTACTTC. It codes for CASSLDRVREQYF.

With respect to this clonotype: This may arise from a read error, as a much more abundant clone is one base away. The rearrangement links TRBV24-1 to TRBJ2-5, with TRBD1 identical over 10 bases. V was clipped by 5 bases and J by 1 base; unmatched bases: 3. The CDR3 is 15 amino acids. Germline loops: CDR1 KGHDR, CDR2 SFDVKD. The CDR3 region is CATSGWTGGQETQYF. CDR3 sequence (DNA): TGTGCCACCAGTGGTTGGACAGGGGGCCAAGAGACCCAGTACTTC.

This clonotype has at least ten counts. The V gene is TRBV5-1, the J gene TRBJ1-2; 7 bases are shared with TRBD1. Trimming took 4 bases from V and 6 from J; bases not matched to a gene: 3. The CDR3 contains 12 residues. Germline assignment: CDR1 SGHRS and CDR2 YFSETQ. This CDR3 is CASSDTGDGYTF. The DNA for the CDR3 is TGCGCCAGCAGCGACACAGGGGATGGCTACACCTTC.

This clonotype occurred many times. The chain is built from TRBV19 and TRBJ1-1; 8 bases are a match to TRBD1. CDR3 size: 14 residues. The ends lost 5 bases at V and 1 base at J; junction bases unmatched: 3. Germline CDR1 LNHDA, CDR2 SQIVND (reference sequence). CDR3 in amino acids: CASSRDRSNTEAFF. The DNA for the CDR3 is TGTGCCAGTAGTCGGGACAGGTCGAACACTGAAGCTTTCTTT.

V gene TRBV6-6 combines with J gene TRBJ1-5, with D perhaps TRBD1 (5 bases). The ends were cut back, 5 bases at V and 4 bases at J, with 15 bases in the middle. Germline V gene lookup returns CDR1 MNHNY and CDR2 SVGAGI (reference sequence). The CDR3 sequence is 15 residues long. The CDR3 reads CASSEGTQQNQPQHF. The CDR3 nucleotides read TGTGCCAGCAGTGAGGGGACCCAACAAAATCAGCCCCAGCATTTT.

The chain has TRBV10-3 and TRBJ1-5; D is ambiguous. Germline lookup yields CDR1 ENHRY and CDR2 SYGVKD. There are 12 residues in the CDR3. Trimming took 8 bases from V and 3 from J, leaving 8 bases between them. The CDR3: CAIGSPNQPQHF. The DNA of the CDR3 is TGTGCCATCGGGTCCCCCAATCAGCCCCAGCATTTT.

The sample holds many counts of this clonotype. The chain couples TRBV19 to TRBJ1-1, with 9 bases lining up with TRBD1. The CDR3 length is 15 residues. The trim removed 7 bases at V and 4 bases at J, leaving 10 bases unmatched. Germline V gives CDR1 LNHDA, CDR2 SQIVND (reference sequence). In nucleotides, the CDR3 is TGTGCCAGTATCACGACAGGGGGTGGTGGCACTGAAGCTTTCTTT. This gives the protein CASITTGGGGTEAFF.

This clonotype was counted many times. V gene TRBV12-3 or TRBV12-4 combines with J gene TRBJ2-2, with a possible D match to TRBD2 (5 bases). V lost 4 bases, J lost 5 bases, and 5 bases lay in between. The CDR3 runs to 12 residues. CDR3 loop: CASSWETGELFF. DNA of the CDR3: TGTGCCAGCAGTTGGGAGACCGGGGAGCTGTTTTTT.

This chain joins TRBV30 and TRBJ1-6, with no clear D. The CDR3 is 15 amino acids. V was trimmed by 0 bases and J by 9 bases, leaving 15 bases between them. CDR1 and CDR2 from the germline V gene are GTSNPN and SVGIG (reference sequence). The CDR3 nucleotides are TGTGCCTGGAGTGTACGCAAGGGTTTTGGTTCACCCCTCCACTTT. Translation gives CAWSVRKGFGSPLHF.

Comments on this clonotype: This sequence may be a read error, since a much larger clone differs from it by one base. The CDR3 loop is CSARGPRGSTEAFF. The DNA of the CDR3 is TGCAGTGCTAGAGGTCCGCGGGGGAGCACTGAAGCTTTCTTT. This chain uses TRBV20-1 with TRBJ1-1, with TRBD1 as a possible D gene (5 bases). The length of the CDR3 is 14 residues. Per germline, CDR1 DFQATT and CDR2 SNEGSKA (reference sequence). V lost 1 base and J 4 bases, leaving 13 bases between the germline ends.

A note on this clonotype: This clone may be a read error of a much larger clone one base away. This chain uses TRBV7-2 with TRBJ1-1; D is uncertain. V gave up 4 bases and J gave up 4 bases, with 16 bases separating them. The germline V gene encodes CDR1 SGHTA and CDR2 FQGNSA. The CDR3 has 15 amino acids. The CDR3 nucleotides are TGTGCCAGCAGCTCCCCCCTGTCGGTTTTCACTGAAGCTTTCTTT. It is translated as CASSSPLSVFTEAFF.

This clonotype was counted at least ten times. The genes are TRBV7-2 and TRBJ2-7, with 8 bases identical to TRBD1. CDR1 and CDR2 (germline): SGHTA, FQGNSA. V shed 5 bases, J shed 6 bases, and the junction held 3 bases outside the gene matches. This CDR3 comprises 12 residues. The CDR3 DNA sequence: TGTGCCAGCAGCGGACAGGGATTCGAGCAGTACTTC. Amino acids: CASSGQGFEQYF.

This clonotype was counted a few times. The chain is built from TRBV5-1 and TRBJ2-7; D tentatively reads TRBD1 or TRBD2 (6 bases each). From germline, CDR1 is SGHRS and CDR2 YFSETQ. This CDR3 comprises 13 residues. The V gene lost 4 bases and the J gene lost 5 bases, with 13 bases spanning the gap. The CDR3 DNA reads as TGCGCCAGCAGCGCCCGGGGGCGGAACGAGCAGTACTTC. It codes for CASSARGRNEQYF.

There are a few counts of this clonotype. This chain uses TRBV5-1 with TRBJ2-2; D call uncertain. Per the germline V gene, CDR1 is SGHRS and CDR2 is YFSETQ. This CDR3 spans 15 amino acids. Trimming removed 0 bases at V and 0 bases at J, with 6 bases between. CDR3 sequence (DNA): TGCGCCAGCAGCTTGGATTGGTCGAACACCGGGGAGCTGTTTTTT. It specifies CASSLDWSNTGELFF.

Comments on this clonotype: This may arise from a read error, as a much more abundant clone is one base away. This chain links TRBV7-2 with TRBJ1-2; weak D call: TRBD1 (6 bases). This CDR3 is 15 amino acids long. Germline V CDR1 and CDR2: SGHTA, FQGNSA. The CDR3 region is CASGLWGGHNCGYTF. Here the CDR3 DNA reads TGTGCCAGCGGCCTCTGGGGGGGGCATAACTGTGGCTACACCTTC.

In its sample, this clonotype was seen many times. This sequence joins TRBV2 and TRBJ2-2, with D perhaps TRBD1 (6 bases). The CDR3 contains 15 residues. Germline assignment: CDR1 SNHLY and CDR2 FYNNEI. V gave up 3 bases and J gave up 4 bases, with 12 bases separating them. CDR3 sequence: CASSDVRGSTGELFF. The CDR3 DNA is TGTGCCAGCAGTGATGTCAGGGGATCCACCGGGGAGCTGTTTTTT. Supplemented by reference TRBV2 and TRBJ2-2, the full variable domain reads EPEVTQTPSHQVTQMGQEVILRCVPISNHLYFYWYRQILGQKVEFLVSFYNNEISEKSEIFDDQFSVERPDGSNFTLKIRSTKLEDSAMYFCASSDVRGSTGELFFGEGSRLTVL.